The 31 T cell receptor beta chains presented below share a single source sample, sequenced in a study of post-analysis software for immune sequencing data. Findings of the study overall: Roughly five TRBV segments, including TRBV5-6, TRBV5-1 and TRBV20-1, were more frequent in patients than controls.

No antigens are known for them. TCR beta libraries were prepared from cDNA with unique molecular identifiers. TCRdb used MiXCR to reprocess the PCR reads, holding one entry per CDR3 protein. The table shows roughly 800,000 distinct CDR3 sequences, with around 45% occurring only once. The specimen was blood. Receptors originate from a girl aged 10 to 17 with multiple sclerosis.

This clonotype appeared a few times. The chain combines TRBV6-4 with TRBJ2-1; 9 bases fit TRBD2. The CDR3 sequence is 15 residues long. Germline assignment: CDR1 MRHNA and CDR2 SNTAGT. The V and J ends lost 4 bases and 6 bases, in that order; junction bases with no gene match: 7. The CDR3 sequence is CASSVTSGSPNEQFF. CDR3 DNA: TGTGCCAGCAGTGTGACTAGCGGTAGCCCCAATGAGCAGTTCTTC.

The chain uses TRBV20-1 and TRBJ2-7; 7 bases fit TRBD2. The ends lost 0 bases at V and 2 bases at J; junction bases unmatched: 4. In germline, CDR1 is DFQATT, CDR2 SNEGSKA (reference sequence). There are 14 residues in the CDR3. CDR3 sequence: CSARELAETYEQYF. CDR3 in DNA: TGCAGTGCTAGAGAGCTAGCGGAAACCTACGAGCAGTACTTC.

V and J are TRBV7-2 and TRBJ1-1, with TRBD1 identical over 8 bases. CDR1 SGHTA and CDR2 FQGNSA come from the germline V gene. V dropped 5 bases and J dropped 4; count of bases not matched to a gene: 12. The CDR3 has 16 residues. The CDR3 nucleotides read TGTGCCAGCAGCCCGCGGACAGGGAGGTTGTTCACTGAAGCTTTCTTT. Translated, it gives CASSPRTGRLFTEAFF. Complete variable domain (other parts from reference TRBV7-2 and TRBJ1-1): GAGVSQSPSNKVTEKGKDVELRCDPISGHTALYWYRQSLGQGLEFLIYFQGNSAPDKSGLPSDRFSAERTGGSVSTLTIQRTQQEDSAVYLCASSPRTGRLFTEAFFGQGTRLTVV.

The chain uses TRBV7-8 and TRBJ1-5; the D is unclear. The CDR3 is 14 amino acids. The V and J ends lost 6 bases and 1 base respectively, with 10 bases between them. Germline values: CDR1 SGHVS, CDR2 FQNEAQ. The CDR3 loop is CASRNPGSNQPQHF. CDR3 DNA: TGTGCCAGCAGAAACCCCGGCAGCAATCAGCCCCAGCATTTT.

This clonotype was seen repeatedly, ten times or more. The chain is built from TRBV15 and TRBJ2-5; D remains ambiguous. Germline lookup yields CDR1 LNHNV and CDR2 YYDKDF (reference sequence). Trimming took off 0 bases at V and 3 bases at J, with 5 bases between the two ends. The CDR3 is 13 amino acids. The CDR3 loop reads CATSRDREETQYF. The DNA for the CDR3 is TGTGCCACCAGCAGAGATAGGGAAGAGACCCAGTACTTC. The whole variable domain, filled in from reference TRBV15 and TRBJ2-5, reads DAMVIQNPRYQVTQFGKPVTLSCSQTLNHNVMYWYQQKSSQAPKLLFHYYDKDFNNEADTPDNFQSRRPNTSFCFLDIRSPGLGDTAMYLCATSRDREETQYFGPGTRLLVL.

The chain joins TRBV5-5 to TRBJ1-2, with D perhaps matching TRBD1 (6 bases). CDR3 length: 16 amino acids. Trimming removed 4 bases at V and 8 bases at J, with 24 bases between. The germline V gene has CDR1 SGHKS and CDR2 YYEKEE (reference sequence). The CDR3 is CASSPGGGAERGGYTF. In nucleotides, the CDR3 is TGTGCCAGCAGCCCTGGGGGGGGCGCTGAACGAGGGGGCTACACCTTC.

Only one count was recorded for this clonotype. The rearrangement links TRBV19 to TRBJ1-2; D uncertain. The germline V and J ends were trimmed by 7 bases and 8 bases, with 8 bases remaining between them. The CDR3 covers 10 residues. Germline V gives CDR1 LNHDA, CDR2 SQIVND (reference sequence). CDR3 coding DNA: TGTGCCAGTAATGGAGGAGGCTACACCTTC. Amino acids: CASNGGGYTF.

The chain combines TRBV7-8 with TRBJ2-3; D not resolved. The germline CDR1 and CDR2 sequences are SGHVS and FQNEAQ. The CDR3 loop spans 14 amino acids. The V end was cut by 1 base, the J end by 2 bases, with 7 bases between. CDR3 sequence (DNA): TGTGCCAGCAGCTTAGTCCGAGACACAGATACGCAGTATTTT. It yields the protein CASSLVRDTDTQYF.

The genes are TRBV29-1 and TRBJ2-1, with D tentatively TRBD2 (5 bases). The CDR3 contains 14 residues. V was clipped by 7 bases and J by 7 bases, with 20 bases between them. Germline assignment: CDR1 SQVTM and CDR2 ANQGSEA. The CDR3 DNA sequence: TGCAGCGGGCGAGGGCTAGCTTTGAGTAATGAGCAGTTCTTC. This codes for CSGRGLALSNEQFF.

Worth noting for this clonotype: At one of its ends the junction is not consistent with the germline gene, which may arise from a read error. The chain couples TRBV11-2 to TRBJ2-1; D unclear. The CDR3 length is 15 residues. Germline values: CDR1 SGHAT, CDR2 FQNNGV. CDR3: CASSKEKSSYDEQFF. For the CDR3, the DNA is TGTGCCAGCAGTAAAGAGAAAAGCTCCTACGATGAGCAGTTCTTC.

The V call is TRBV27, the J call TRBJ1-4, with TRBD1 as a possible D gene (5 bases). CDR1 MNHEY and CDR2 SMNVEV come from the germline V gene (reference sequence). The V end lost 6 bases, the J end lost 3 bases, and 14 bases lay between the germline ends. This CDR3 comprises 15 residues. The CDR3 loop is CASSKRQFSNEKLFF. In DNA form, the CDR3 reads TGTGCCAGCAGCAAAAGACAGTTCTCTAATGAAAAACTGTTTTTT.

A word on this clonotype: One junction end disagrees with the germline gene, perhaps due to a read error. The rearrangement uses TRBV5-1 and TRBJ2-2; the match to TRBD2 covers 11 bases. Germline V gene data show CDR1 as SGHRS and CDR2 as YFSETQ. This CDR3 has 18 amino acids. CDR3 protein: CASSLLGTSGANTGERFF. CDR3 in DNA: TGCGCCAGCAGCTTGTTGGGGACTAGCGGAGCGAACACCGGGGAGCGGTTTTTT.

This clonotype was counted between two and nine times. The chain carries TRBV6-5 and TRBJ2-4; 7 nucleotides align to TRBD1. Germline CDR1 reads MNHEY; CDR2 reads SVGAGI. V was clipped by 4 bases and J by 1 base; unmatched bases: 10. The CDR3 extends over 17 amino acids. The CDR3 here is CASSSLTGASAKNIQYF. CDR3 sequence (DNA): TGTGCCAGCAGTTCTCTTACAGGGGCCTCGGCCAAAAACATTCAGTACTTC.

This chain links TRBV7-9 with TRBJ2-5, with 7 positions matching TRBD2. CDR3 length: 16 amino acids. With V trimmed by 0 bases and J by 11 bases, 15 bases remained unmatched. CDR1 SEHNR and CDR2 FQNEAQ come from the germline V gene (reference sequence). The CDR3 nucleotides are TGTGCCAGCAGCTTAGCGGGAGGGCCGGGTAGGGATGAGCAGTACTTC. Translated: CASSLAGGPGRDEQYF.

The CDR3, as DNA: TGTGCCAGCAGCCCGAGGGAGGGGCCCCCATTGAACACTGAAGCTTTCTTT. It translates to CASSPREGPPLNTEAFF. This chain joins TRBV9 and TRBJ1-1, with D perhaps TRBD1 (5 bases). There are 17 residues in the CDR3. The V end lost 4 bases, the J end lost 0 bases, and 19 bases lay between the germline ends. Germline loops: CDR1 SGDLS, CDR2 YYNGEE.

CDR3 amino acids: CASSSEGSNYEQYF. CDR3 bases: TGCGCCAGCAGCTCCGAGGGGTCGAACTACGAGCAGTACTTC. The J gene is TRBJ2-7, the V gene TRBV5-1; D tentatively fits TRBD1 or TRBD2 (5 bases each). This CDR3 comprises 14 residues. Per the germline V gene, CDR1 is SGHRS and CDR2 is YFSETQ. V shed 3 bases and J shed 3 bases, with 13 bases lying between them.

This clonotype has only a few counts. The genes are TRBV7-3 and TRBJ2-7; 11 bases line up with TRBD1. The CDR3 loop spans 14 amino acids. J lost 3 bases, V lost 5 bases, and 3 bases had no gene match. The germline V gene encodes CDR1 SGHTA and CDR2 FQGTGA. The CDR3 bases are TGTGCCAGCAGCCCGGGACAGGGGGACTACGAGCAGTACTTC. Translated: CASSPGQGDYEQYF.

The chain carries TRBV4-3 and TRBJ2-1; 10 bases are a match to TRBD2. V lost 0 bases, J lost 5 bases, and 4 bases stayed unmatched. Germline V lookup: CDR1 LGHNA, CDR2 YSLEER. The CDR3 totals 16 residues. The DNA for the CDR3 is TGCGCCAGCAGCCAAGATGCCACTAGCGGGGACAATGAGCAGTTCTTC. As protein: CASSQDATSGDNEQFF.

This clonotype appeared a few times. The V and J genes are TRBV4-3 and TRBJ2-7; D remains ambiguous. The J call may not be correct, given that the DNA end is closer to TRBJ2-5. The CDR3 length is 15 residues. CDR1 and CDR2 (germline): LGHNA, YSLEER. The CDR3, as DNA: TGCGCCAGCAGCCAAGAGGTCAGGCGTTTGGAGACCCAGTACTTC. Amino acid sequence: CASSQEVRRLETQYF.

Only a few counts were recorded for this clonotype. The DNA for the CDR3 is TGTGCCAGCAGCCATCTTGACGGCGAGCAGTACTTC. Translating gives CASSHLDGEQYF. The chain recombines TRBV3-1 with TRBJ2-7; D not certain. Germline V gene data show CDR1 as LGHDT and CDR2 as YNNKEL (reference sequence). Deletions cut 3 bases from V and 6 bases from J, with 9 bases between. The CDR3 consists of 12 residues.

The chain links TRBV20-1 to TRBJ2-3; 9 bases map to TRBD2. The CDR3 consists of 15 residues. V lost 2 bases, J lost 8 bases, and 11 bases stayed unmatched. Germline CDR1 and CDR2: DFQATT and SNEGSKA (reference sequence). The CDR3 here is CSARIPQRGVGTQYF. The CDR3 nucleotides read TGCAGTGCTAGAATCCCCCAGCGGGGGGTTGGTACGCAGTATTTT.

The chain carries TRBV28 and TRBJ2-1; 9 positions match TRBD1. The CDR3 spans 16 residues. Germline V lookup: CDR1 MDHEN, CDR2 SYDVKM. V lost 2 bases to trimming and J lost 8 bases; unmatched junction nucleotides: 10. The CDR3 is CASSLRSGQGWDEQFF. In DNA form, the CDR3 reads TGTGCCAGCAGTTTAAGGTCGGGACAGGGTTGGGATGAGCAGTTCTTC.

This clonotype was recorded a few times. V usage is TRBV4-3 and J usage is TRBJ2-5, with unresolved D. This CDR3 is built from 15 residues. V was trimmed by 1 base and J by 2 bases, leaving 11 bases between them. Germline loops: CDR1 LGHNA, CDR2 YSLEER. CDR3 nucleotides: TGCGCCAGCAGCCAAGGTTTAGGAGAGCAAGAGACCCAGTACTTC. Its translation is CASSQGLGEQETQYF.

The rearrangement joins TRBV7-2 to TRBJ2-3; the D is unclear. Trimming took off 4 bases at V and 2 bases at J, with 22 bases between the two ends. CDR1 and CDR2 (germline): SGHTA, FQGNSA. CDR3 length: 18 residues. The CDR3 spells CASSSLHMARKNTDTQYF. CDR3 coding DNA: TGTGCCAGCAGCTCCCTCCACATGGCACGAAAAAACACAGATACGCAGTATTTT.

The chain joins TRBV29-1 to TRBJ1-2; D gene ambiguous. This CDR3 contains 10 residues. V lost 6 bases and J lost 6, with 8 bases in between. Germline-derived CDR1 and CDR2 are SQVTM and ANQGSEA. DNA for the CDR3: TGCAGCGTCGTGTCGAATGGCTACACCTTC. Encoded protein: CSVVSNGYTF. The variable domain in full, completed from reference TRBV29-1 and TRBJ1-2, reads SAVISQKPSRDICQRGTSLTIQCQVDSQVTMMFWYRQQPGQSLTLIATANQGSEATYESGFVIDKFPISRPNLTFSTLTVSNMSPEDSSIYLCSVVSNGYTFGSGTRLTVV.

This chain uses TRBV29-1 with TRBJ2-2; no clear D gene. Germline CDR1 is SQVTM and CDR2 is ANQGSEA. The CDR3 covers 12 residues. V was cut by 3 bases and J by 4 bases, with 6 bases left in between. The DNA for the CDR3 is TGCAGCGTTGAGGGATTCACCGGGGAGCTGTTTTTT. It codes for CSVEGFTGELFF.

The chain uses TRBV11-2 and TRBJ1-2; D is unresolved. Germline lookup yields CDR1 SGHAT and CDR2 FQNNGV. The CDR3 length is 13 residues. The ends were cut back, 6 bases at V and 3 bases at J, with 11 bases in the middle. The CDR3 sequence: CASSPEEYYGYTF. The CDR3, as DNA: TGTGCCAGCAGTCCGGAGGAGTACTATGGCTACACCTTC.

The V call is TRBV4-1, the J call TRBJ2-3; 11 bases are shared with TRBD2. V shed 3 bases and J 2 bases; nucleotides not matched to a gene: 7. CDR1 is MGHRA, CDR2 YSYEKL, per germline. CDR3 length: 17 amino acids. CDR3 sequence reads: CASSQLAGGADTDTQYF. CDR3 coding DNA: TGCGCCAGCAGCCAGCTAGCGGGAGGAGCGGACACAGATACGCAGTATTTT.

The chain is built from TRBV7-8 and TRBJ2-2; D is possibly TRBD1 (5 bases). CDR1 SGHVS and CDR2 FQNEAQ come from the germline V gene. CDR3 length equals 13 residues. V was pared by 7 bases and J by 8 bases, with 14 bases between. CDR3 sequence (DNA): TGTGCCAGCAACCAGGGTGTTTCAGGGGAGCTGTTTTTT. This translates into CASNQGVSGELFF.

This clonotype showed up just a few times. This chain connects TRBV29-1 to TRBJ2-1; 9 bases are shared with TRBD2. The CDR3 extends over 20 amino acids. After removal of 7 bases from V and 0 bases from J, the junction contained 22 bases not matched to a gene. Per germline, CDR1 SQVTM and CDR2 ANQGSEA. Here the CDR3 reads CSAKISASGIGPSSYNEQFF. Here the CDR3 DNA reads TGCAGCGCCAAAATAAGCGCTAGCGGGATAGGACCAAGCTCCTACAATGAGCAGTTCTTC.

The table lists this clonotype with a few counts. The CDR3 coding sequence is TGTGCCAGCAGCTTAGCCCCCGAGGCAACCTACGAGCAGTACTTC. Translation gives CASSLAPEATYEQYF. The genes are TRBV11-2 and TRBJ2-7, with D uncertain. The CDR3 has 15 residues. CDR1 SGHAT and CDR2 FQNNGV come from the germline V gene. Trimming took 1 base from V and 2 from J, leaving 12 bases between them.